This T cell receptor (beta chain) was observed in a study of cytomegalovirus exposure and HLA in healthy donors. About the research overall: A later analysis reported the same platform for the roughly 110 validation repertoires and the 500 to 750 first-cohort repertoires. Study-wide findings and caveats: The study put some 150 TCR beta chains on its list as cytomegalovirus-associated. Subsequent analysis of the 120 or so validation repertoires found a tendency for first-cohort TCR clusters to co-occur.

Generated by immunoSEQ multiplex PCR, the TCRdb table keeps only in-frame clones and is missing some. The sample records over 150,000 clones, roughly 89% being singletons. In regard to this clone: Antigen unknown.

The germline CDR1 and CDR2 sequences are LNHDA and SQIVND (reference sequence). This CDR3 comprises 15 residues. The junction had 8 bases not matched to a gene; V was cut back by 2 bases and J by 8 bases. Sequencing was performed on PBMCs. The clonotype was recovered from a woman in her late teens or twenties in good health and CMV-seropositive. V gene TRBV19 combines with J gene TRBJ2-1; 8 positions agree with TRBD2. CDR3 region: CASSISPAGVDEQFF. Written as DNA, the CDR3 is TGTGCCAGTAGTATATCCCCAGCGGGAGTTGATGAGCAGTTCTTC.